This TCR beta chain is from a study of T-cell memory formation after mild COVID-19. In this sample, this clonotype turned up a few times. V was trimmed by 1 base and J by 2 bases, leaving 10 bases between them. CDR1 SGHKS and CDR2 YYEKEE come from the germline V gene (reference sequence). This CDR3 is 14 amino acids long. TCRdb re-derived calls from the 5' RACE reads in MiXCR, one entry per CDR3 protein. The sample has about 150,000 distinct CDR3 sequences, roughly 13% seen once; the top ten hold about 3.3%. The source is a man aged 18-30 years who had mild COVID-19 (a few samples of this study predate the infection). Cell type and time point are not known. This chain connects TRBV5-5 to TRBJ2-7; D possibly corresponds to TRBD1 (6 bases). The sample taken for sequencing was PBMCs or a T cell subset sorted from them (not recorded which). The CDR3 here is CASSLTGTTYEQYF. CDR3 bases: TGTGCCAGCAGCTTGACAGGGACGACCTACGAGCAGTACTTC.